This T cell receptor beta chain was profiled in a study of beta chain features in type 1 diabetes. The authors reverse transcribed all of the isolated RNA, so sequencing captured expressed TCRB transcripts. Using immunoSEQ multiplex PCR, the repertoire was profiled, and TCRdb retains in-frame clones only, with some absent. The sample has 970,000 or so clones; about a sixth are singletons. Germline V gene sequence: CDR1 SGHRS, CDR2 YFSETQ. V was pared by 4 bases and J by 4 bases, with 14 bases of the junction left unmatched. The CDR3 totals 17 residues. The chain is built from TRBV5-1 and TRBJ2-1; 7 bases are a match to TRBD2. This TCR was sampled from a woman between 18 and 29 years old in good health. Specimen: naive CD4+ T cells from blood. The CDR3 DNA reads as TGCGCCAGCAGCCCCAACCCGGGGGGAGTAGGTTACAATGAGCAGTTCTTC. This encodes CASSPNPGGVGYNEQFF.